The clone carrying this TCR beta chain was recorded a few times. Both iRepertoire HTBI primers and Arm-PCR of CDR3 regions were used to build the TCR beta libraries. MiXCR, applied by TCRdb to the multiplex PCR reads, yields one record per CDR3 protein. Of approximately 490,000 distinct CDR3 sequences in the sample, 15% to 20% are singletons; the top ten hold 10% to 15%. The source of the sample is a study of regulatory T cells in long-lasting Graves disease. The time point: newly diagnosed GD, antithyroid drugs for less than 3 months. Making the TCR library involved RNA that had been extracted from PBMCs. These data also formed part of another study, on T cells in Graves' hyperthyroidism and ophthalmopathy. Turning to that study: Graves' hyperthyroidism showing no ophthalmopathy progression within 18 months was considered stable. Aged 18 to 65, the patients had hyperthyroidism that was newly diagnosed and had lasted under 2 months.

The sequencing used peripheral blood mononuclear cells (PBMCs), collected at new diagnosis, from a patient treated with antithyroid drugs. The TCR sequence derives from a man aged 35-49 years with Graves disease.

DNA of the CDR3: TGTGCCAGTAGGGCCAGGGGGCATGGCAGCAATGAGCAGTTCTTC. It translates to CASRARGHGSNEQFF. The chain recombines TRBV19 with TRBJ2-1; 8 bases fit TRBD1. The germline gives CDR1 LNHDA, CDR2 SQIVND (reference sequence). Losses at the gene ends were 6 bases for V and 6 bases for J; bases not matched to a gene: 10. The CDR3 loop spans 15 amino acids.